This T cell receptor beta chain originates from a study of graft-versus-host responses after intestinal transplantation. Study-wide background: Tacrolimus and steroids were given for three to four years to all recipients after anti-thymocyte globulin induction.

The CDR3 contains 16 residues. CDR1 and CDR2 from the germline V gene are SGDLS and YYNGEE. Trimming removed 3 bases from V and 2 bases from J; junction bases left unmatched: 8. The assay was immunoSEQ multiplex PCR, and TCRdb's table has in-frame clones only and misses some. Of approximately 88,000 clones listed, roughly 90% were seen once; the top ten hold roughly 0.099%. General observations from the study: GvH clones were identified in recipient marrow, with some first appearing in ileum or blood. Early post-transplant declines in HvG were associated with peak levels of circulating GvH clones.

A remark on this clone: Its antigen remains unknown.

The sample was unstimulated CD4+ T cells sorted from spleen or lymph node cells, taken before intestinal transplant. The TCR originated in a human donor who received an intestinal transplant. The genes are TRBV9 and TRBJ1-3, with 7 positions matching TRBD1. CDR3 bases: TGTGCCAGCAGCGGCGGACAGGACGGCCCTGGAAACACCATATATTTT. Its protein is CASSGGQDGPGNTIYF. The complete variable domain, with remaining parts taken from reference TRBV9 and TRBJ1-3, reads DSGVTQTPKHLITATGQRVTLRCSPRSGDLSVYWYQQSLDQGLQFLIQYYNGEERAKGNILERFSAQQFPDLHSELNLSSLELGDSALYFCASSGGQDGPGNTIYFGEGSWLTVV.